One and the same sample provided the 17 T cell receptor beta chains below, sequenced in a study of T cells after yellow fever vaccination. TCRdb reprocessed the 5' RACE reads via MiXCR and lists one record per CDR3 protein. The sample consists of about 260,000 distinct CDR3 sequences, 3.6% of them appearing once. This material consisted of PBMCs, taken 15 days after the yellow fever booster vaccination. The receptors derive from a man between 18 and 35 years old who received the YFV17D yellow fever vaccine.

This clonotype was seen ten or more times. This chain connects TRBV7-6 to TRBJ2-7, with 7 bases that match TRBD2. Germline CDR1 and CDR2: SGHVS and FNYEAQ. The CDR3 length is 15 residues. V lost 1 base and J lost 0; bases outside the gene matches: 3. Written as DNA, the CDR3 is TGTGCCAGCAGCTTAGGGCGGGAGAGCTCCTACGAGCAGTACGTC. Its protein is CASSLGRESSYEQYV.

This clonotype was found many times. The chain combines TRBV3-1 with TRBJ2-3, with 10 positions matching TRBD1. Germline V lookup: CDR1 LGHDT, CDR2 YNNKEL (reference sequence). The length of the CDR3 is 16 residues. Trimming removed 4 bases from V and 2 bases from J; junction bases left unmatched: 6. CDR3 loop: CASSPWTGGNTDTQYF. For the CDR3, the DNA is TGTGCCAGCAGCCCTTGGACAGGGGGAAACACAGATACGCAGTATTTT.

This clonotype was observed at least ten times. The V call is TRBV4-1, the J call TRBJ1-5; D remains ambiguous. This CDR3 contains 14 residues. Germline assignment: CDR1 MGHRA and CDR2 YSYEKL. As DNA, the CDR3 is TGCGGCAGTTCAATGGTGTATAGCAATCAGCCCCAGCATTTT. Translating it yields CGSSMVYSNQPQHF.

This clonotype came up many times. The chain uses TRBV4-3 and TRBJ1-1; D unresolved. V was trimmed by 1 base and J by 1 base, leaving 7 bases between them. The CDR3 contains 14 residues. From germline, CDR1 is LGHNA and CDR2 YSLEER. For the CDR3, the DNA is TGCGCCAGCAGCCAAGGGGGTCCGAACACTGAAGCTTTCTTT. This encodes CASSQGGPNTEAFF.

This clonotype was observed at least ten times. V gene TRBV28 combines with J gene TRBJ2-4; perhaps TRBD1 as D (6 bases). CDR1 and CDR2 from the germline V gene are MDHEN and SYDVKM. This CDR3 contains 14 residues. V gave up 5 bases and J gave up 3 bases, with 11 bases separating them. CDR3 DNA: TGTGCCAGCAGTCTACGGGACAACAAAAACATTCAGTACTTC. Translating it yields CASSLRDNKNIQYF.

This clonotype occurred many times. The V call is TRBV4-1, the J call TRBJ1-2; 10 nucleotides line up with TRBD1. Germline CDR1 reads MGHRA; CDR2 reads YSYEKL. This CDR3 has 15 residues. V dropped 1 base and J dropped 3; count of bases not matched to a gene: 2. The CDR3 protein is CASSQVGTGDYGYTF. CDR3 DNA: TGCGCCAGCAGCCAAGTAGGGACAGGGGACTATGGCTACACCTTC.

This clonotype was seen more than once but under ten times. The chain recombines TRBV5-1 with TRBJ2-7, with D perhaps TRBD1 or TRBD2 (5 bases each). The ends were cut back, 4 bases at V and 3 bases at J, with 17 bases in the middle. Per germline, CDR1 SGHRS and CDR2 YFSETQ. The CDR3 has 15 residues. CDR3 nucleotides: TGCGCCAGCAGCCAAGCGAGAGGGGAGCGCTACGAGCAGTACTTC. This translates into CASSQARGERYEQYF.

There are many counts of this clonotype. The chain uses TRBV5-6 and TRBJ1-1, with D uncertain. Trimming pared 4 bases from V and 5 bases from J, leaving 9 bases between. In germline, CDR1 is SGHDT, CDR2 YYEEEE. The length of the CDR3 is 12 residues. CDR3 residues: CASSLGWTEAFF. The CDR3 DNA sequence: TGTGCCAGCAGCCTCGGGTGGACTGAAGCTTTCTTT.

In the case of this clonotype: Being one base from a much bigger clone, this may be a read error. The CDR3 DNA is TGTGCCAGCAGTTCCGCCCATTCACCCCTCCACTTT. It yields the protein CASSSAHSPLHF. This chain connects TRBV6-2 or TRBV6-3 to TRBJ1-6; D call uncertain. The germline V gene encodes CDR1 MNHEY and CDR2 SVGEGT. The CDR3 length is 12 residues. V lost 4 bases and J 8 bases, leaving 6 bases between the germline ends.

This clonotype has at least ten counts. The rearrangement links TRBV7-2 to TRBJ2-7; D gene ambiguous. The germline V and J ends were trimmed by 2 bases and 0 bases, with 14 bases remaining between them. There are 16 residues in the CDR3. CDR1 is SGHTA, CDR2 FQGNSA, per germline. The CDR3 DNA reads as TGTGCCAGCAGCTTACACCCAGACCCTGTCTCCTACGAGCAGTACGTC. Translating gives CASSLHPDPVSYEQYV.

This clonotype was seen ten or more times. The chain is built from TRBV7-9 and TRBJ1-2; D gene ambiguous. CDR1 and CDR2 from the germline V gene are SEHNR and FQNEAQ (reference sequence). Trimming pared 8 bases from V and 5 bases from J, leaving 15 bases between. The CDR3 extends over 13 amino acids. The CDR3 nucleotides are TGTGCCAGCGGTGGACCTAGGGAATATGGCTACACCTTC. Translated: CASGGPREYGYTF.

This clonotype was seen many times. This sequence joins TRBV9 and TRBJ1-1; 10 nucleotides align to TRBD1. CDR1 and CDR2 (germline): SGDLS, YYNGEE. Trimming removed 0 bases from V and 0 bases from J; junction bases left unmatched: 5. This CDR3 is built from 17 residues. The CDR3 DNA follows: TGTGCCAGCAGCGTAGGTCGGGACAGGGGAATGAACACTGAAGCTTTCTTT. Protein product: CASSVGRDRGMNTEAFF.

This clonotype was recorded at least ten times. The rearrangement joins TRBV4-2 to TRBJ2-3; D is possibly TRBD1 (6 bases). CDR3 length equals 16 residues. The germline gives CDR1 LGHNA, CDR2 YNFKEQ. With 5 bases removed from V and 8 bases from J, the gap between germline ends came to 23 bases. The CDR3 bases are TGTGCCAGCAGCAACAGGGCCGGGGCCGTGGCAGTTACGCAGTATTTT. Translated, it gives CASSNRAGAVAVTQYF.

This clonotype was observed at least ten times. The CDR3 loop reads CASSPGLSTGYTF. CDR3 DNA: TGTGCCAGCAGCCCCGGACTTTCGACAGGCTACACCTTC. The gene calls are TRBV9 and TRBJ1-2, with D uncertain. The germline V and J ends were trimmed by 4 bases and 8 bases, with 15 bases remaining between them. This CDR3 contains 13 residues. Germline CDR1 reads SGDLS; CDR2 reads YYNGEE.

This clonotype occurred many times. V gene TRBV5-5 combines with J gene TRBJ2-2, with D unresolved. The V gene lost 0 bases and the J gene lost 2 bases, with 8 bases spanning the gap. There are 15 residues in the CDR3. From germline, CDR1 is SGHKS and CDR2 YYEKEE (reference sequence). DNA of the CDR3: TGTGCCAGCAGCTTGGGCTATGGAAACACCGGGGAGCTGTTTTTT. This codes for CASSLGYGNTGELFF.

The chain couples TRBV20-1 to TRBJ2-5; 10 nucleotides agree with TRBD2. The germline V gene encodes CDR1 DFQATT and CDR2 SNEGSKA (reference sequence). The trim removed 0 bases at V and 3 bases at J, leaving 1 base unmatched. The CDR3 runs 14 residues. The CDR3 nucleotides are TGCAGTGCTAGAGATCTAGCGGGGGAAGAGACCCAGTACTTC. Translating gives CSARDLAGEETQYF.

This clonotype turned up a few times. CDR3 DNA sequence: TGTGCCACGTCCCGGGACACCTATGGCTACACCTTC. Translated: CATSRDTYGYTF. The chain is built from TRBV2 and TRBJ1-2, with D perhaps matching TRBD1 (6 bases). Looked up from germline, CDR1 is SNHLY and CDR2 is FYNNEI. V lost 10 bases, J lost 4 bases, and 13 bases lay in between. There are 12 residues in the CDR3.